Listed below are T cell receptor beta chains from one sample, sequenced in a study of blood T cell repertoires in COVID-19. Measured with immunoSEQ multiplex PCR; TCRdb has only the in-frame clones, and not every one. The sample gives about 150,000 clones, approximately 85% of which show up once; 3% to 4% is in the top ten. Specimen: PBMCs or T cells enriched from blood (not recorded which). Receptors originate from a woman in her 50s with acute COVID-19. Each CDR3 is given with its conserved first and last residue. A D gene is named only where the DNA matches it firmly. Expanded clones are given a class, and other clones once, few, many or no size at all.

DNA	CDR3	size	D	V	J
TGTGCCAGCAGCTTGGACAGACAAGAGACCCAGTACTTC	CASSLDRQETQYF	.	.	TRBV5-4	TRBJ2-5
TGTGCCAGCTCAGAAATGGGACAGGCGGGCACTGAAGCTTTCTTT	CASSEMGQAGTEAFF	.	TRBD1	TRBV18	TRBJ1-1
TGTGCCAGCAGCTGGACTAGCGGGGGGGGTTACAATGAGCAGTTCTTC	CASSWTSGGGYNEQFF	.	TRBD2	TRBV11-2	TRBJ2-1
TGCGCCAGCAGCTTGGTAGGGACTAGCAGGTACAATGAGCAGTTCTTC	CASSLVGTSRYNEQFF	.	TRBD2	TRBV5-1	TRBJ2-1
TGTGCCAGCAGCTCCATAACCGCTGCCCTCGGGTATGGCTACACCTTC	CASSSITAALGYGYTF	.	.	TRBV7-2	TRBJ1-2
TGTGCCAGTAGTCCCGGGACTAGCGGGAGTGGAGGGCAAGAGACCCAGTACTTC	CASSPGTSGSGGQETQYF	.	TRBD2	TRBV19	TRBJ2-5
TGTGCCAGCAGCTTAGACAACACGGAGAGGGGCTACACCTTC	CASSLDNTERGYTF	once	.	TRBV7-8	TRBJ1-2
TGCGCCAGCAGTGAGTCGGGGACTAGCGGGAGCTGGCAGTACTTC	CASSESGTSGSWQYF	.	TRBD2	TRBV10-1	TRBJ2-7
TGTGCCAGCAGTGAATGGGCAAACCCTAACTATGGCTACACCTTC	CASSEWANPNYGYTF	.	.	TRBV6-1	TRBJ1-2
TGTGCCAGCAGCTTAGGAGCCGAGCAGTACTTC	CASSLGAEQYF	many	.	TRBV13	TRBJ2-7
TGTGCCAGTACCCCGGGACACTCTGGAAACACCATATATTTT	CASTPGHSGNTIYF	.	.	TRBV19	TRBJ1-3
TGTGCCAGCCAGCTTCCGGGGGGTTTCTACAATGAGCAGTTCTTC	CASQLPGGFYNEQFF	many	TRBD2	TRBV19	TRBJ2-1
TGTGCCAGCAGTTCCCCCGGGACTAGCGCTTACGAGCAGTACTTC	CASSSPGTSAYEQYF	once	TRBD2	TRBV25-1	TRBJ2-7
TGCGCCAGCAACTCGAGGGGGAGTAGCGCCAATGAGCAGTTCTTC	CASNSRGSSANEQFF	.	.	TRBV5-1	TRBJ2-1
TGCAGCGTACAGGGTAGCTCCTACGAGCAGTACTTC	CSVQGSSYEQYF	.	.	TRBV29-1	TRBJ2-7
TGTGCCACCCGGACAGCCTCCTACAATGAGCAGTTCTTC	CATRTASYNEQFF	.	.	TRBV15	TRBJ2-1
TGTGCCAGCAGCGTAGGACAGGGGAACACTGAAGCTTTCTTT	CASSVGQGNTEAFF	.	TRBD1	TRBV9	TRBJ1-1
TGTGCCAGCAGCTTAAAACTAGCGTCGCTCTACGAGCAGTACTTC	CASSLKLASLYEQYF	few	TRBD2	TRBV11-1	TRBJ2-7
TGTGCCAGCAGCTCCCTACAGGGATTGGATGGCTACACCTTC	CASSSLQGLDGYTF	.	.	TRBV11-2	TRBJ1-2
TGTGCCAGCAGCATCCGGCTAGCGGGAGGGGGGACAGATACGCAGTATTTT	CASSIRLAGGGTDTQYF	.	TRBD2	TRBV7-2	TRBJ2-3
TGTGCCAGCAGCCGGGATGGGAGCACAGATACGCAGTATTTT	CASSRDGSTDTQYF	.	.	TRBV11-3	TRBJ2-3
TGTGCCAGCAGCCCGTCGGGAGCGGGAGGCCTCAATGAGCAGTTCTTC	CASSPSGAGGLNEQFF	.	TRBD2	TRBV7-2	TRBJ2-1
TGTGCCAGCAGCTTCGGACATGGAGGGAATCAGCCCCAGCATTTT	CASSFGHGGNQPQHF	.	.	TRBV3-1/TRBV3-2	TRBJ1-5
TGTGCCAGCAGGGGAACAGGGGGCGAGGACACTGAAGCTTTCTTT	CASRGTGGEDTEAFF	.	TRBD1	TRBV2	TRBJ1-1
TGTGCCAGCAGCCAAGACAGAAAAGCTTTCTTT	CASSQDRKAFF	.	.	TRBV3-1/TRBV3-2	TRBJ1-1
TGTGCCAGCACCCCGGGACTAGCGGGAGGGAGAGGTACGGAGCTGTTTTTT	CASTPGLAGGRGTELFF	.	TRBD2	TRBV2	TRBJ2-2
TGTGCCTGGACCCAACAGAGCTCCTACGAGCAGTACTTC	CAWTQQSSYEQYF	.	.	TRBV30	TRBJ2-7
TGTGCCAGCAGTTTAACGTCGAGGGGCTACACCTTC	CASSLTSRGYTF	.	.	TRBV28	TRBJ1-2
TGTGCCAGTACTCCGGGACAGGGATCAGTTAAAGACACTGAAGCTTTCTTT	CASTPGQGSVKDTEAFF	.	TRBD1	TRBV19	TRBJ1-1
TGTGCCAGCAGCTTGCCAGGGAGGGATACGCAGTATTTT	CASSLPGRDTQYF	.	.	TRBV11-2	TRBJ2-3
TGTGCCAGCAGCAAATCGGGGACTACCCTTAGAGATACGCAGTATTTT	CASSKSGTTLRDTQYF	.	TRBD2	TRBV28	TRBJ2-3
TGCGCCAGCAGCTTGGTCCCAGGCCCTAATGAAAAACTGTTTTTT	CASSLVPGPNEKLFF	.	.	TRBV5-1	TRBJ1-4
TGCGCCAGCAGCCAAGCTACGGGACAGGGGTACGAGCAGTACTTC	CASSQATGQGYEQYF	.	TRBD1	TRBV4-3	TRBJ2-7
TGTGCCAGCAGTAGACAGGGGTTAAACACCGGGGAGCTGTTTTTT	CASSRQGLNTGELFF	.	TRBD1	TRBV2	TRBJ2-2
TGTGCCAGCAGCTGGCCCAACAGGGGCGCTTTCTTT	CASSWPNRGAFF	.	TRBD1	TRBV12-3/TRBV12-4	TRBJ1-1
TGCGCCAGCAGCTCGGGGGATACAGAGACCCAGTACTTC	CASSSGDTETQYF	.	.	TRBV5-1	TRBJ2-5
TGTGCCAGCAGCTCCCAGGGGGCGCAGGTCCTGTTCTTC	CASSSQGAQVLFF	.	TRBD1	TRBV3-1/TRBV3-2	TRBJ2-1